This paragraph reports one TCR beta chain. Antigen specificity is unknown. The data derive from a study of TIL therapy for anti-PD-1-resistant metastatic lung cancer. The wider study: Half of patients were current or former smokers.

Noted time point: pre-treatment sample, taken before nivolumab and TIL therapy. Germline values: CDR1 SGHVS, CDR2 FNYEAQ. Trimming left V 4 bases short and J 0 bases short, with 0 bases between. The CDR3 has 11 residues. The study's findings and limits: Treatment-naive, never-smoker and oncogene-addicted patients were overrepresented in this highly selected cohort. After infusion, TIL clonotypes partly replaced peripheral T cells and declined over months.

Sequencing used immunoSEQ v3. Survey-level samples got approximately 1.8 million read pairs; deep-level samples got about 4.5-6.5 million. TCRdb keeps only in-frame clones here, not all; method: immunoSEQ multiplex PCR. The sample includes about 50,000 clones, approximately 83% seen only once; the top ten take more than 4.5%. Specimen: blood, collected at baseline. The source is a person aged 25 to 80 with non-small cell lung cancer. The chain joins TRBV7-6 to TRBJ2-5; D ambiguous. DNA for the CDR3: TGTGCCAGCAGCTACCAAGAGACCCAGTACTTC. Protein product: CASSYQETQYF.